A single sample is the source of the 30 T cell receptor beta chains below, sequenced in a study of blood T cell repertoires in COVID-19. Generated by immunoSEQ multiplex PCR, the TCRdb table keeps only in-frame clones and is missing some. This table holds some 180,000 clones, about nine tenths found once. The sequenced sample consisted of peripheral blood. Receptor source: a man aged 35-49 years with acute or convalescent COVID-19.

Here the CDR3 reads CASSLGQDYEQYF. CDR3 DNA sequence: TGTGCCAGCAGCCTGGGTCAGGACTACGAGCAGTACTTC. The chain combines TRBV7-8 with TRBJ2-7; D gene uncertain. The CDR3 is 13 residues long. With 5 bases removed from V and 3 bases from J, the gap between germline ends came to 11 bases. Germline V CDR1 and CDR2: SGHVS, FQNEAQ.

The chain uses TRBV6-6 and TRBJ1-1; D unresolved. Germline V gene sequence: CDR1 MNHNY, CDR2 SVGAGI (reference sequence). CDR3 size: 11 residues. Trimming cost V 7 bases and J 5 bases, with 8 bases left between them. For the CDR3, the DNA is TGTGCCAGCAAAGAGGGAACTGAAGCTTTCTTT. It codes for CASKEGTEAFF.

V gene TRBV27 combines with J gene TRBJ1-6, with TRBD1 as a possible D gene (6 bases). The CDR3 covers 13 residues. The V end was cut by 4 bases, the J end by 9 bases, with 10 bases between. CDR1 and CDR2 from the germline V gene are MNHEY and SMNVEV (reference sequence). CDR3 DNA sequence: TGTGCCAGCAGTTACCAGGGGACTTCACCCCTCCACTTT. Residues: CASSYQGTSPLHF.

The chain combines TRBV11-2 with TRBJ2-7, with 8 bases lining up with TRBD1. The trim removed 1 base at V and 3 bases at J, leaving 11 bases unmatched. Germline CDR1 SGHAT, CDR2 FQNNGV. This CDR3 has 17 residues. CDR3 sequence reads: CASSLASQGALSYEQYF. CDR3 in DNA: TGTGCCAGCAGCTTAGCGTCTCAGGGGGCGCTTAGCTACGAGCAGTACTTC.

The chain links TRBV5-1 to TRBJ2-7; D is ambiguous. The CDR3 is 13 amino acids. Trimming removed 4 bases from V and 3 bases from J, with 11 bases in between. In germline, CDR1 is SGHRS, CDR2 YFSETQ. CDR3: CASSRENSYEQYF. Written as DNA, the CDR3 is TGCGCCAGCAGCCGTGAGAACAGCTACGAGCAGTACTTC.

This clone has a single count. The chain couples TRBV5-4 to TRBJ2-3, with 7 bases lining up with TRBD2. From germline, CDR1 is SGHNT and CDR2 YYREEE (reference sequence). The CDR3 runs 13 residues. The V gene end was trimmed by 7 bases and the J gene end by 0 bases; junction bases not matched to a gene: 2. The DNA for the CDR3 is TGTGCCAGCGGGGGGGGAAGCACAGATACGCAGTATTTT. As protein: CASGGGSTDTQYF.

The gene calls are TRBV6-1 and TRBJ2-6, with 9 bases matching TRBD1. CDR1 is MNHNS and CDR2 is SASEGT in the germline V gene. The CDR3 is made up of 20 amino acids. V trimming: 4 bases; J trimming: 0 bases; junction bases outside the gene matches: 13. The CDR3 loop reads CASSAYLGTGLSSGANVLTF. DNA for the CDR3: TGTGCCAGCAGTGCCTACCTTGGGACAGGGCTCAGCTCTGGGGCCAACGTCCTGACTTTC.

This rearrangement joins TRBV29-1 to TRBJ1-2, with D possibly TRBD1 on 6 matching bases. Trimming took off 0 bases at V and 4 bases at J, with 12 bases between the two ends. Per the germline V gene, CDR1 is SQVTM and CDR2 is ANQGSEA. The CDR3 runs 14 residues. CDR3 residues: CSVEEGGQFYGYTF. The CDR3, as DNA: TGCAGCGTTGAAGAGGGTGGACAGTTCTATGGCTACACCTTC.

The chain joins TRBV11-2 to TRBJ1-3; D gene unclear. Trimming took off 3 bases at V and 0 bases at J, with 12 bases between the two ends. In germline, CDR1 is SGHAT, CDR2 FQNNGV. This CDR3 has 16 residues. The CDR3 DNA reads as TGTGCCAGCAGCTTTTCGTCGCAGCGCTCTGGAAACACCATATATTTT. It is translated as CASSFSSQRSGNTIYF.

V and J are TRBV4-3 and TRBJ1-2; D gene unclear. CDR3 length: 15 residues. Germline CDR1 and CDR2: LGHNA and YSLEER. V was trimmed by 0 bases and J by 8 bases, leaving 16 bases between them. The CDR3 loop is CASSQDYEGLGGYTF. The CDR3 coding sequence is TGCGCCAGCAGCCAAGATTACGAGGGTTTAGGCGGCTACACCTTC.

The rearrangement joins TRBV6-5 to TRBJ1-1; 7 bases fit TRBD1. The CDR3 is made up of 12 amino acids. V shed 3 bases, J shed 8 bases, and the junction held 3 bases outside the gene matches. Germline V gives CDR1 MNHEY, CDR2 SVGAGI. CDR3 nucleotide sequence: TGTGCCAGCAGTTATCAGACAGGGGAAGCTTTCTTT. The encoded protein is CASSYQTGEAFF.

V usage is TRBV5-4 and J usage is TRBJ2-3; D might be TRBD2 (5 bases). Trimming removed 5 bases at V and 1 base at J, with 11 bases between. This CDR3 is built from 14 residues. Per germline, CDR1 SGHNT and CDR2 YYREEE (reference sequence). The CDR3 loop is CASSSQRGTDTQYF. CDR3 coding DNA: TGTGCCAGCAGTTCCCAGAGGGGCACAGATACGCAGTATTTT. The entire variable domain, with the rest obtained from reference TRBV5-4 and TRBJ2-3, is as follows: ETGVTQSPTHLIKTRGQQVTLRCSSQSGHNTVSWYQQALGQGPQFIFQYYREEENGRGNFPPRFSGLQFPNYSSELNVNALELDDSALYLCASSSQRGTDTQYFGPGTRLTVL.

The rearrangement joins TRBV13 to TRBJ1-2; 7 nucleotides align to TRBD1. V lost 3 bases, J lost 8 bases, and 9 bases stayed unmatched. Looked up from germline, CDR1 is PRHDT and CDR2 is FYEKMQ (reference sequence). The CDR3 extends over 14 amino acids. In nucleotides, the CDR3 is TGTGCCAGCAGCTTTAGGACAGGTTTTGAAGGCTACACCTTC. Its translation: CASSFRTGFEGYTF.

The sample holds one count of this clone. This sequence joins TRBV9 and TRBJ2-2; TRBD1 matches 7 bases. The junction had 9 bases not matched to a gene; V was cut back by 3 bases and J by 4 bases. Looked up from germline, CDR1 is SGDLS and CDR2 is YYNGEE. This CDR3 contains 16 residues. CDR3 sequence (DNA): TGTGCCAGCAGCGCAGTTGTAGGGGGCCGCACCGGGGAGCTGTTTTTT. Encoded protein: CASSAVVGGRTGELFF.

DNA for the CDR3: TGTGCCAGCAGTGTGACTAGCGGGGGTATCACAGATACGCAGTATTTT. Encoded protein: CASSVTSGGITDTQYF. This sequence joins TRBV25-1 and TRBJ2-3; TRBD2 matches 12 bases. Germline CDR1 is MGHDK and CDR2 is SYGVNS. Trimming cost V 4 bases and J 2 bases; bases outside gene matches: 4. The CDR3 contains 16 residues.

DNA of the CDR3: TGTGCCACCAGCAAATCGGGTAGGCATGGCTACACCTTC. Translated: CATSKSGRHGYTF. The chain links TRBV15 to TRBJ1-2; D remains unclear. Trimming took off 4 bases at V and 6 bases at J, with 12 bases between the two ends. Germline CDR1 reads LNHNV; CDR2 reads YYDKDF (reference sequence). This CDR3 is 13 amino acids long.

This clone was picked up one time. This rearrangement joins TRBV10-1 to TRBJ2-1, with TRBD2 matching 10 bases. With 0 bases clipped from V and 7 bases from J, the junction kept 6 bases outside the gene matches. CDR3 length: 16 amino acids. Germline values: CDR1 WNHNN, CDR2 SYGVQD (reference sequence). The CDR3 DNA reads TGCGCCAGCAGTGAGTCCAGCGGGGGGGCCCGGAATGAGCAGTTCTTC. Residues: CASSESSGGARNEQFF.

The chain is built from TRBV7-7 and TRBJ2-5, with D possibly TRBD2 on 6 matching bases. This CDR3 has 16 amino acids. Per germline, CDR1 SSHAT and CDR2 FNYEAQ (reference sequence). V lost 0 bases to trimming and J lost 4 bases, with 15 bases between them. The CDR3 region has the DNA TGTGCCAGCAGCTTAGCGCTGGGGGGTCCGGGAGAGACCCAGTACTTC. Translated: CASSLALGGPGETQYF.

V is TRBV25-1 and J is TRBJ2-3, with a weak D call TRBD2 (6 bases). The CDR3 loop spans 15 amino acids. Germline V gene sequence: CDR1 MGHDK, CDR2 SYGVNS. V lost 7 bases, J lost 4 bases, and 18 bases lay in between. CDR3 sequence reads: CASTGYGGRSDTQYF. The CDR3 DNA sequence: TGTGCCAGCACCGGTTACGGGGGTAGGTCAGATACGCAGTATTTT.

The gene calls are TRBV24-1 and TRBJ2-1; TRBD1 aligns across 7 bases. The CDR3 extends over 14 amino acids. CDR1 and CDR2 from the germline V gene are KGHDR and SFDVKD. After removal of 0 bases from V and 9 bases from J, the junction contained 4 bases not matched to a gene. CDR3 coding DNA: TGTGCCACCAGTGATTTGAGACAGGGTAGTGAGCAGTTCTTC. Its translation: CATSDLRQGSEQFF.

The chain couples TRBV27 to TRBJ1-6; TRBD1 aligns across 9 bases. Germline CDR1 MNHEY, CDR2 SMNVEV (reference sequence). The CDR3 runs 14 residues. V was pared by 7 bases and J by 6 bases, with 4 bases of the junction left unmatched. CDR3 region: CASTRQGGNSPLHF. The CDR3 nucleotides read TGTGCCAGCACCCGACAGGGGGGTAATTCACCCCTCCACTTT.

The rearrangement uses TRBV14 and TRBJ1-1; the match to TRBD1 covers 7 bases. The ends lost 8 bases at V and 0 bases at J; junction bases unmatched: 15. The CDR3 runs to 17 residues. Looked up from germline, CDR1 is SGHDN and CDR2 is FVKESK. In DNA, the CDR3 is TGTGCCAGCTCTAGGCAATTACAGGGGCTCTTGAACACTGAAGCTTTCTTT. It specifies CASSRQLQGLLNTEAFF.

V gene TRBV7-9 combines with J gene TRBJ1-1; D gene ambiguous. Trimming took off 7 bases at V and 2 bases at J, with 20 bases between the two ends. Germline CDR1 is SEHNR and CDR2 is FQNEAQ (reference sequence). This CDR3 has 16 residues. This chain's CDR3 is CASTYPRDSPNTEAFF. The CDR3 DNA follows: TGTGCCAGCACCTATCCGCGTGATAGCCCAAACACTGAAGCTTTCTTT.

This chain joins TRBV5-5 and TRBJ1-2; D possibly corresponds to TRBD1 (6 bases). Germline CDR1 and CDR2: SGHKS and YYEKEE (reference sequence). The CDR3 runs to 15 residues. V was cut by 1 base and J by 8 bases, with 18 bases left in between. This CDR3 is CASSLNPGGAQGYTF. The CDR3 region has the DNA TGTGCCAGCAGCTTGAATCCGGGGGGCGCGCAAGGCTACACCTTC.

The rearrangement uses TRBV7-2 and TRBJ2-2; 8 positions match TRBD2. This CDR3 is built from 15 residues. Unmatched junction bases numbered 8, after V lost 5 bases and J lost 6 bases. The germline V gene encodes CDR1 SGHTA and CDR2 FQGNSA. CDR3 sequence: CASSPRLAYPGELFF. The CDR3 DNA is TGTGCCAGCAGCCCCAGACTAGCGTATCCCGGGGAGCTGTTTTTT.

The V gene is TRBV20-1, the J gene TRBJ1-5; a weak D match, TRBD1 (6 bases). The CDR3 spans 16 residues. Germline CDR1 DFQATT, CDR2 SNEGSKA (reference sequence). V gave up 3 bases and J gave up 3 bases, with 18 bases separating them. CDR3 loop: CSASIPNRDPNQPQHF. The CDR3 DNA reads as TGCAGTGCTAGTATTCCAAACAGGGACCCCAATCAGCCCCAGCATTTT.

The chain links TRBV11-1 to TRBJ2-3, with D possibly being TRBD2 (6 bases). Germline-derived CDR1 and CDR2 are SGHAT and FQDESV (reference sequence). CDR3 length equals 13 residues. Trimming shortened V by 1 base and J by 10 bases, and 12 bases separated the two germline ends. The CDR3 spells CASSLVTGGPQYF. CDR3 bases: TGTGCCAGCAGCTTAGTAACCGGGGGTCCGCAGTATTTT. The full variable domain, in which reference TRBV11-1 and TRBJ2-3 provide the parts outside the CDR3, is EAEVAQSPRYKITEKSQAVAFWCDPISGHATLYWYRQILGQGPELLVQFQDESVVDDSQLPKDRFSAERLKGVDSTLKIQPAELGDSAMYLCASSLVTGGPQYFGPGTRLTVL.

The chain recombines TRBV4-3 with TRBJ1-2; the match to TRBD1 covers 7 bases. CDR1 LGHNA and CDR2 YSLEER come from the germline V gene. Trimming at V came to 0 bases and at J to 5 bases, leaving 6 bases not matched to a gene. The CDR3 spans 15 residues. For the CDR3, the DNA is TGCGCCAGCAGCCAAGAGGAGGGGGCTAGTTATGGCTACACCTTC. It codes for CASSQEEGASYGYTF.

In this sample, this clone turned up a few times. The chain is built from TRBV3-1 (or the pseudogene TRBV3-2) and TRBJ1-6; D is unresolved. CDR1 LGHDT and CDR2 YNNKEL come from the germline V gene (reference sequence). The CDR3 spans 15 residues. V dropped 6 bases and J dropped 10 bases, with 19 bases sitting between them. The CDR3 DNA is TGTGCCAGCAGATTATTAACTCATTCCTTCTCACCCCTCCACTTT. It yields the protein CASRLLTHSFSPLHF.

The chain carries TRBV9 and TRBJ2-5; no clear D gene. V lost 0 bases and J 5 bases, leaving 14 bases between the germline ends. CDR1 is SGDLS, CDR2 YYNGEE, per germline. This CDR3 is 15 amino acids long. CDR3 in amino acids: CASSVAPTPMETQYF. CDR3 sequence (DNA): TGTGCCAGCAGCGTAGCCCCCACTCCGATGGAGACCCAGTACTTC.